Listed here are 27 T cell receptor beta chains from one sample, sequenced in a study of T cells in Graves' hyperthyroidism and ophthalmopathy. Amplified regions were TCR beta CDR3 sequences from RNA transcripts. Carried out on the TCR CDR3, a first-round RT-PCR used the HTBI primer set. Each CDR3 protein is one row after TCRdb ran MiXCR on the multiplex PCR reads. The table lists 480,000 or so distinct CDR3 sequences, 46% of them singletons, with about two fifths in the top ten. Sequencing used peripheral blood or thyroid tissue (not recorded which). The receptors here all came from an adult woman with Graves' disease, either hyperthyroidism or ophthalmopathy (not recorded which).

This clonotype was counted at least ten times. In DNA form, the CDR3 reads TGTGCCACCAGTGAGTCTATGGGGGGCTACACCTTC. Translating gives CATSESMGGYTF. The chain couples TRBV24-1 to TRBJ1-2; no definite D call. CDR1 is KGHDR, CDR2 SFDVKD, per germline. CDR3 length equals 12 residues. V gave up 4 bases and J gave up 8 bases, with 10 bases separating them.

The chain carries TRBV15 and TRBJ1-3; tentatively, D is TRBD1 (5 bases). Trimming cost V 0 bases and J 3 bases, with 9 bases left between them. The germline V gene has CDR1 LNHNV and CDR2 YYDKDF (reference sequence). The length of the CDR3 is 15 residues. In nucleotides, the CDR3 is TGTGCCACCAGCAGAGATGGGGGGGATGGAAACACCATATATTTT. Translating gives CATSRDGGDGNTIYF.

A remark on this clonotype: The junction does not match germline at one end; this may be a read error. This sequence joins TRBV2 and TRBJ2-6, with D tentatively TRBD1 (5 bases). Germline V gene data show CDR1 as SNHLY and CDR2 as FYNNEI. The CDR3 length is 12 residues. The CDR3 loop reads CAIRAGDNVLTF. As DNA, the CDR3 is TGTGCCATCAGGGCTGGGGACAACGTCCTGACTTTC.

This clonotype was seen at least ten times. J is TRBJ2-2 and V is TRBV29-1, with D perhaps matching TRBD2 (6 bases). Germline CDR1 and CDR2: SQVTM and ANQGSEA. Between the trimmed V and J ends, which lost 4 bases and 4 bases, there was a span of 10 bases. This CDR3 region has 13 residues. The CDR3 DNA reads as TGCAGCGTTGGGAGGGCGACCACCGGGGAGCTGTTTTTT. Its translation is CSVGRATTGELFF.

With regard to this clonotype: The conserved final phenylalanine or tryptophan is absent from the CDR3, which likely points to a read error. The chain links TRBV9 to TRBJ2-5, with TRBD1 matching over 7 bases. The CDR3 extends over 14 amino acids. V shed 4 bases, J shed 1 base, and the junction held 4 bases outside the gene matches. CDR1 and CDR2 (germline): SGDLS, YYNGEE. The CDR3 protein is CASSTGTAQETQYC. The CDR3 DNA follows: TGTGCCAGCAGCACCGGGACAGCCCAAGAGACCCAGTACTGC.

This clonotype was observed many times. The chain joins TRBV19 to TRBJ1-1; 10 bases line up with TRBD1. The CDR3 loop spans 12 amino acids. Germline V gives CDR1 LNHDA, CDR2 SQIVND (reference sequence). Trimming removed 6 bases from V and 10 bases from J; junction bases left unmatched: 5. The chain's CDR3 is CASSGRDRGAFF. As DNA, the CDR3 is TGTGCCAGTAGCGGGCGGGACAGGGGAGCTTTCTTT. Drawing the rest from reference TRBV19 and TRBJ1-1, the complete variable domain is DGGITQSPKYLFRKEGQNVTLSCEQNLNHDAMYWYRQDPGQGLRLIYYSQIVNDFQKGDIAEGYSVSREKKESFPLTVTSAQKNPTAFYLCASSGRDRGAFFGQGTRLTVV.

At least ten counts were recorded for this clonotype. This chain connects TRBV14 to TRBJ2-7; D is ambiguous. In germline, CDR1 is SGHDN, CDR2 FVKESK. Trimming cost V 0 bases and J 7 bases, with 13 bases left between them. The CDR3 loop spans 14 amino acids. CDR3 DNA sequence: TGTGCCAGCAGCCAAGAGGCTAGAGGTGGGGAGCAGTACTTC. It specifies CASSQEARGGEQYF.

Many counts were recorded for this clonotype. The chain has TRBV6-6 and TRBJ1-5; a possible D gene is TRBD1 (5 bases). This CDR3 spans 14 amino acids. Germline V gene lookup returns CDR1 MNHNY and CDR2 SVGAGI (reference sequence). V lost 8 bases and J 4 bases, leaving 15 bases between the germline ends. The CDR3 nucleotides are TGTGCCAGCCTCCGGGACGGGTCAAATCAGCCCCAGCATTTT. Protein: CASLRDGSNQPQHF.

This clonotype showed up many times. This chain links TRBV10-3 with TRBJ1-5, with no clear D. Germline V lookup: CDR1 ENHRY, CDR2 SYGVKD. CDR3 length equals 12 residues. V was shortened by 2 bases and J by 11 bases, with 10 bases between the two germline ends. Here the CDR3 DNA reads TGTGCCATCAGTGAGGACGAGTTGGCCCAGCATTTT. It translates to CAISEDELAQHF.

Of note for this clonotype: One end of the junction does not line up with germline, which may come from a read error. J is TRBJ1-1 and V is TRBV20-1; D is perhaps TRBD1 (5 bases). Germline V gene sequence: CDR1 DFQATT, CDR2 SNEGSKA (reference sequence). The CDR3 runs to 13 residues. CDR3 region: CSARGTFDTEAFF. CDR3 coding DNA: TGCAGTGCCAGAGGGACTTTCGACACTGAAGCTTTCTTT.

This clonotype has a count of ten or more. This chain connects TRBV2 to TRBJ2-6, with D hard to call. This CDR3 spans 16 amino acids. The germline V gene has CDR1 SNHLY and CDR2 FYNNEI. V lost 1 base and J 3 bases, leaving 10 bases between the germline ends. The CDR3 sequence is CASSEGTRFGANVLTF. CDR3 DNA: TGTGCCAGCAGTGAAGGTACAAGGTTTGGGGCCAACGTCCTGACTTTC.

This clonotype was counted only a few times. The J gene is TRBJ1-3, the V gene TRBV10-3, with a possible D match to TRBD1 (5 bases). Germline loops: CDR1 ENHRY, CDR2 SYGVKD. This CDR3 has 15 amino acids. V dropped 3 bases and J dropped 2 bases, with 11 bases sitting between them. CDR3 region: CAISDGAGTGNTIYF. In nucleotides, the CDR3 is TGTGCCATCAGTGATGGGGCAGGGACTGGAAACACCATATATTTT.

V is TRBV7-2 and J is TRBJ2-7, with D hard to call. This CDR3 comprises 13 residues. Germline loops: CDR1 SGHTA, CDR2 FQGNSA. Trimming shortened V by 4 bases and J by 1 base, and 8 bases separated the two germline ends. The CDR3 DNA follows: TGTGCCAGCAGCTGGGCCGGGTCCTACGAGCAGTACTTC. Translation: CASSWAGSYEQYF.

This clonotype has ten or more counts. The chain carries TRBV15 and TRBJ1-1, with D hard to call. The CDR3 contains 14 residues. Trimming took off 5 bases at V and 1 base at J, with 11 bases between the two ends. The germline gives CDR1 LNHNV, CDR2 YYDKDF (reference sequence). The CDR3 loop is CATSSRTGNTEAFF. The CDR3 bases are TGTGCCACCAGCTCAAGAACCGGGAACACTGAAGCTTTCTTT.

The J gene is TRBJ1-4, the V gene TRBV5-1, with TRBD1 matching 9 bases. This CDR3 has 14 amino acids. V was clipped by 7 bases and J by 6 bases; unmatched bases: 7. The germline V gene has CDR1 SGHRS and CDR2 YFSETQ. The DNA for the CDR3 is TGCGCCAGCTTCCAGGGACAGGGTGATGAAAAACTGTTTTTT. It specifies CASFQGQGDEKLFF.

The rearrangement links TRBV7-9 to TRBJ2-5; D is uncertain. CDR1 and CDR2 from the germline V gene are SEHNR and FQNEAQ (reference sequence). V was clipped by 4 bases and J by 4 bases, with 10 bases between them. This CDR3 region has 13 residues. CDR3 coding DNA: TGTGCCAGCAGCTCGGTCGCCGGAGAGACCCAGTACTTC. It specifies CASSSVAGETQYF.

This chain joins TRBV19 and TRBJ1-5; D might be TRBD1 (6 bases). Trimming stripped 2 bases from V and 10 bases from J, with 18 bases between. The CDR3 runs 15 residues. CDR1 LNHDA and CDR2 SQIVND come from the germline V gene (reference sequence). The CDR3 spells CASSIPGTTAEPQHF. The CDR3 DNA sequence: TGTGCCAGTAGTATACCGGGGACAACGGCGGAACCCCAGCATTTT.

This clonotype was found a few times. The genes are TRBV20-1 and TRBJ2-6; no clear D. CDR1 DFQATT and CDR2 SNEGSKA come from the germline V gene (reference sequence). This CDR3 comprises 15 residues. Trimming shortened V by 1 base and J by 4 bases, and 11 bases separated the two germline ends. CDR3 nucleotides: TGCAGTGCTAGAGTTCCGCGTAGCGGGGCCAACGTCCTGACTTTC. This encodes CSARVPRSGANVLTF.

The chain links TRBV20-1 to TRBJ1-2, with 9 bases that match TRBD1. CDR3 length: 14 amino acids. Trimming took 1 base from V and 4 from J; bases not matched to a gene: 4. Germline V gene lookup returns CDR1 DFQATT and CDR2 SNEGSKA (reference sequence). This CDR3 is CSARGDRDGYGYTF. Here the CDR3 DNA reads TGCAGTGCTAGAGGGGACAGGGACGGCTATGGCTACACCTTC.

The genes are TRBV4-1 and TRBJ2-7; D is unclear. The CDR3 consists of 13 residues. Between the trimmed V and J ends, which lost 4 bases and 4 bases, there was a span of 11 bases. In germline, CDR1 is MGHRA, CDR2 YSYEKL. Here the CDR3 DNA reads TGCGCCAGCAGCCCTCCGAGAAGATACGAGCAGTACTTC. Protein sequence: CASSPPRRYEQYF.

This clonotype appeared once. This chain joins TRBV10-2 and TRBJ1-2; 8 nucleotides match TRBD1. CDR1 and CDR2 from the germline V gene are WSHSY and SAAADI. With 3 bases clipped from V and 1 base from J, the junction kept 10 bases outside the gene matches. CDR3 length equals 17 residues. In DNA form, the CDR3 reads TGCGCCAGCAGTGAACGCGGGACAGGCCCTCTTAACTATGGCTACACCTTC. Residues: CASSERGTGPLNYGYTF.

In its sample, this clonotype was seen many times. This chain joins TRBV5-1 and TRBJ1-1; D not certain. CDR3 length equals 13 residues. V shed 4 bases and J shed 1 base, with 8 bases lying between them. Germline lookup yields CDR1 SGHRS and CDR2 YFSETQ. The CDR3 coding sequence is TGCGCCAGCAGCGAGGGAGAGAACACTGAAGCTTTCTTT. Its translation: CASSEGENTEAFF.

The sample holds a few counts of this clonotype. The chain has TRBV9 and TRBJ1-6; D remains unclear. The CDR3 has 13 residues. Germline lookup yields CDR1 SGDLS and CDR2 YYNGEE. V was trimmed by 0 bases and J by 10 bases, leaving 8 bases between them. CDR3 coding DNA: TGTGCCAGCAGCGTAGGGGTCCTATCACCCCTCCACTTT. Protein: CASSVGVLSPLHF.

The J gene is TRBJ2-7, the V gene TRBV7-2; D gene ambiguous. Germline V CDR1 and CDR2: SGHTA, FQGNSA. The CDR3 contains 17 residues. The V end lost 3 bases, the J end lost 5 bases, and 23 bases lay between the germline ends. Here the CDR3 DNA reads TGTGCCAGCAGCTTCCCCCCTCGAGATTACTCCCGGGACGAGCAGTACTTC. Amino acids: CASSFPPRDYSRDEQYF.

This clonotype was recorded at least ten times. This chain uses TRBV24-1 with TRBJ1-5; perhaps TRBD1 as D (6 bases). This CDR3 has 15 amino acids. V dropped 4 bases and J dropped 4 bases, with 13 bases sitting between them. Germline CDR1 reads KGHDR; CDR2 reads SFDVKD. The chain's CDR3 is CATSETGRPNQPQHF. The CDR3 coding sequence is TGTGCCACCAGTGAAACAGGGAGACCGAATCAGCCCCAGCATTTT.

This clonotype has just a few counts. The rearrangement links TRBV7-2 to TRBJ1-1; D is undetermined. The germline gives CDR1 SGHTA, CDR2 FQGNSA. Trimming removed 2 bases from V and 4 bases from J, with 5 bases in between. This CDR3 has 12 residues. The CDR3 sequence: CASSLRSTEAFF. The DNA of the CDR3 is TGTGCCAGCAGCTTACGAAGCACTGAAGCTTTCTTT.

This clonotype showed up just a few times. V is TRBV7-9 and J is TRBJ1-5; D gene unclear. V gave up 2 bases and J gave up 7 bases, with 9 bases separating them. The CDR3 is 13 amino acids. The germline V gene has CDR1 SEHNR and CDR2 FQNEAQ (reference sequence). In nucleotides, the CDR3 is TGTGCCAGCAGCTTACCCGGGCAGCAGCCCCAGCATTTT. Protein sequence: CASSLPGQQPQHF.